Sequencing of this T cell receptor beta chain was carried out in a study of PD-1 blockade in classical Hodgkin lymphoma. V gave up 6 bases and J gave up 3 bases, with 11 bases separating them. CDR1 and CDR2 (germline): MRHNA, SNTAGT. The CDR3 runs 13 residues. Libraries were prepared by immunoSEQ multiplex PCR; TCRdb keeps only in-frame clonotypes and omits some of them. The repertoire consists of 85,000 to 90,000 clones, with over 75% occurring once and the leading ten covering around 2.7%. Time point of the sample: cycle 4 day 1 (C4D1), after more than five weeks of nivolumab. Every patient was affected by relapse after autologous stem cell transplantation, while exposure to brentuximab vedotin was not uniform.

The V and J genes are TRBV6-4 and TRBJ1-1, with no clear D. The clonotype originates from a human donor with classical Hodgkin lymphoma. Sequencing was performed on peripheral blood mononuclear cells (PBMCs), taken before the fourth cycle of nivolumab. The DNA of the CDR3 is TGTGCCAGCAGGGACGGGGTGGACACTGAAGCTTTCTTT. Protein: CASRDGVDTEAFF.